Listed below are T cell receptor beta chains from one sample, sequenced in a study of radiotherapy plus CTLA-4 blockade in lung cancer. Sequencing was performed with immunoSEQ multiplex PCR; in TCRdb, only in-frame clones are kept and a portion is missing. The table lists around 71,000 clones, roughly three quarters of them singletons. The source material was peripheral blood, sampled from a patient treated with radiotherapy plus ipilimumab. Receptors were obtained from a human donor with non-small cell lung cancer whose response to radiotherapy plus ipilimumab could not be evaluated. Some clones in this sample may be carry-over from other donors' samples. Each CDR3 is given with its conserved first and last residue. The order of the fields is D gene, V gene, clone size, J gene, CDR3 DNA, CDR3 protein. The D gene is left open where the match is weak. Where a row states a size, it is once, few, many or the class of an expanded clone; other rows omit it.

D gene: TRBD1; V gene: TRBV6-1; clone size: NA; J gene: TRBJ1-2; CDR3 DNA: TGTGCCACCCTCAGGACAGGGGAGGGCTATGGCTACACCTTC; CDR3 protein: CATLRTGEGYGYTF
D gene: NA; V gene: TRBV28; clone size: NA; J gene: TRBJ1-2; CDR3 DNA: TGTGCCAGCACCCTCCTGGGGCAGCAGCGGGCCTATGGCTACACCTTC; CDR3 protein: CASTLLGQQRAYGYTF
D gene: TRBD1; V gene: TRBV5-1; clone size: NA; J gene: TRBJ1-2; CDR3 DNA: TGCGCCAGCAGCTTCGGGACAGGGTATGGCTACACCTTC; CDR3 protein: CASSFGTGYGYTF
D gene: NA; V gene: TRBV5-1; clone size: few; J gene: TRBJ1-3; CDR3 DNA: TGCGCCAGCAGCTTGGAAGTAAACGGGGTCTCTGGAAACACCATATATTTT; CDR3 protein: CASSLEVNGVSGNTIYF
D gene: TRBD2; V gene: TRBV7-2; clone size: NA; J gene: TRBJ2-5; CDR3 DNA: TGTGCCAGCAGCCGGACTAGCGGGGGGGCCTTTGAGACCCAGTACTTC; CDR3 protein: CASSRTSGGAFETQYF
D gene: TRBD1; V gene: TRBV2; clone size: NA; J gene: TRBJ2-7; CDR3 DNA: TGTGCCAGCAGCCCGTCGGGACAGGGCGACGAGCAGTACTTC; CDR3 protein: CASSPSGQGDEQYF
D gene: NA; V gene: TRBV18; clone size: few; J gene: TRBJ2-1; CDR3 DNA: TGTGCCAGCTCACCCTCGGGACAAACCTACAATGAGCAGTTCTTC; CDR3 protein: CASSPSGQTYNEQFF
D gene: NA; V gene: TRBV9; clone size: NA; J gene: TRBJ1-3; CDR3 DNA: TGTGCCAGCAGCGTAGGAGGGGGGGGGCTCTCTGGAAACACCATATATTTT; CDR3 protein: CASSVGGGGLSGNTIYF
D gene: NA; V gene: TRBV7-2; clone size: NA; J gene: TRBJ2-1; CDR3 DNA: TGTGCCAGCAGCTCTACGCGGGCTAGCGCAAACAATGAGCAGTTCTTC; CDR3 protein: CASSSTRASANNEQFF
D gene: TRBD1; V gene: TRBV6-1; clone size: NA; J gene: TRBJ1-2; CDR3 DNA: TGTGCCAGCAGTGGATGGACAGGGGCCGGGGGCTATGGCTACACCTTC; CDR3 protein: CASSGWTGAGGYGYTF
D gene: NA; V gene: TRBV11-2; clone size: NA; J gene: TRBJ1-6; CDR3 DNA: TGTGCCAGCAGCTTTGTTAGCAGGGGTAATTCACCCCTCCACTTT; CDR3 protein: CASSFVSRGNSPLHF
D gene: NA; V gene: TRBV28; clone size: few; J gene: TRBJ1-1; CDR3 DNA: TGTGCCAGCAGTTTCCGCGGGTATTCAGCTTTCTTT; CDR3 protein: CASSFRGYSAFF
D gene: NA; V gene: TRBV4-1; clone size: once; J gene: TRBJ1-1; CDR3 DNA: TGCGCCAGCAGCCAAGAAGTACAGGCCGGCACTGAAGCTTTCTTT; CDR3 protein: CASSQEVQAGTEAFF
D gene: NA; V gene: TRBV19; clone size: NA; J gene: TRBJ1-3; CDR3 DNA: TGTGCCAGTAGTATGGTGCACTACTCTGGAAACACCATATATTTT; CDR3 protein: CASSMVHYSGNTIYF
D gene: TRBD1; V gene: TRBV30; clone size: NA; J gene: TRBJ2-1; CDR3 DNA: TGTGCCTGGAGTTCATACCCCGGGACAGGGTACTCTGAGCAGTTCTTC; CDR3 protein: CAWSSYPGTGYSEQFF
D gene: NA; V gene: TRBV6-4; clone size: few; J gene: TRBJ1-1; CDR3 DNA: TGTGCCAGCAGTGAACAGGGAGTGGGCACTGAAGCTTTCTTT; CDR3 protein: CASSEQGVGTEAFF
D gene: NA; V gene: TRBV28; clone size: NA; J gene: TRBJ1-5; CDR3 DNA: TGTGCCAGCAGCGGGGGAGGAAGTCAGCCCCAGCATTTT; CDR3 protein: CASSGGGSQPQHF
D gene: NA; V gene: TRBV5-1; clone size: many; J gene: TRBJ2-7; CDR3 DNA: TGCGCCAGCAGCTTGGAGCTAGCCACTCCTGTCCAGCAGTACTTC; CDR3 protein: CASSLELATPVQQYF
D gene: NA; V gene: TRBV6-1; clone size: few; J gene: TRBJ1-3; CDR3 DNA: TGTGCCAGCAGGGGACTCTCTGGAAACACCATATATTTT; CDR3 protein: CASRGLSGNTIYF
D gene: TRBD1; V gene: TRBV9; clone size: NA; J gene: TRBJ2-7; CDR3 DNA: TGTGCCAGCAGCTCCGGGACAGCGTACTCAGGCGAGCAGTACTTC; CDR3 protein: CASSSGTAYSGEQYF
D gene: TRBD1; V gene: TRBV25-1; clone size: few; J gene: TRBJ1-2; CDR3 DNA: TGTGCCAGCAGTGAGGGACAGGGGGCATGGGGCTACACCTTC; CDR3 protein: CASSEGQGAWGYTF
D gene: NA; V gene: TRBV4-1; clone size: NA; J gene: TRBJ2-2; CDR3 DNA: TGCGCCAGCAGCCAAGATAGAACCTACCCCGGGGAGCTGTTTTTT; CDR3 protein: CASSQDRTYPGELFF
D gene: TRBD1; V gene: TRBV10-3; clone size: NA; J gene: TRBJ1-5; CDR3 DNA: TGTGCCACCCGGGACAGGGCTCCAAGTTCATCCCAGCATTTT; CDR3 protein: CATRDRAPSSSQHF
D gene: TRBD1; V gene: TRBV2; clone size: NA; J gene: TRBJ2-3; CDR3 DNA: TGTGCCAGCAGTGACATTTCGGGACAGGTTCGCACAGATACGCAGTATTTT; CDR3 protein: CASSDISGQVRTDTQYF
D gene: TRBD2; V gene: TRBV5-8; clone size: NA; J gene: TRBJ2-1; CDR3 DNA: TGTGCCAGCAGGCCCCCCGGCGGGGGGGCCAATGAGCAGTTCTTC; CDR3 protein: CASRPPGGGANEQFF
D gene: TRBD1; V gene: TRBV5-1; clone size: NA; J gene: TRBJ1-6; CDR3 DNA: TGCGCCAGCAGCTTGGGACAGGGGGCCTCCCTAAATAATTCACCCCTCCACTTT; CDR3 protein: CASSLGQGASLNNSPLHF
D gene: NA; V gene: TRBV6-5; clone size: NA; J gene: TRBJ2-1; CDR3 DNA: TGTGCCAGCAGTCCTTGGATAGCGGACTACAATGAGCAGTTCTTC; CDR3 protein: CASSPWIADYNEQFF
D gene: NA; V gene: TRBV6-1; clone size: NA; J gene: TRBJ2-7; CDR3 DNA: TGTGCCAGCAGTGACTGGGGCAGCCCAAGGAGCTACGAGCAGTACTTC; CDR3 protein: CASSDWGSPRSYEQYF
D gene: TRBD2; V gene: TRBV29-1; clone size: NA; J gene: TRBJ2-5; CDR3 DNA: TGCAGCGTTGAAGATATGAGGCGGGGGGTGGTTTGGGAGACCCAGTACTTC; CDR3 protein: CSVEDMRRGVVWETQYF
D gene: TRBD2; V gene: TRBV28; clone size: NA; J gene: TRBJ2-5; CDR3 DNA: TGTGCCAGCAGTCCTCGCGGGGGGGCCGTGGAGACCCAGTACTTC; CDR3 protein: CASSPRGGAVETQYF
D gene: TRBD1; V gene: TRBV28; clone size: NA; J gene: TRBJ2-3; CDR3 DNA: TGTGCCAGCAGTCTCCCCGGACAGGGGTATCCAGATACGCAGTATTTT; CDR3 protein: CASSLPGQGYPDTQYF
D gene: TRBD1; V gene: TRBV7-9; clone size: NA; J gene: TRBJ1-5; CDR3 DNA: TGTGCCAGCAGCTCCTCGGACAGGGTAAATCAGCCCCAGCATTTT; CDR3 protein: CASSSSDRVNQPQHF
D gene: NA; V gene: TRBV28; clone size: NA; J gene: TRBJ1-5; CDR3 DNA: TGTGCCAGCAGTTTAGGGGCAGGGAACAATCAGCCCCAGCATTTT; CDR3 protein: CASSLGAGNNQPQHF
D gene: TRBD1; V gene: TRBV18; clone size: NA; J gene: TRBJ1-2; CDR3 DNA: TGTGCCAGCTCACCACCTCGGGACAGCCCCTATGGCTACACCTTC; CDR3 protein: CASSPPRDSPYGYTF
D gene: TRBD1; V gene: TRBV15; clone size: NA; J gene: TRBJ1-3; CDR3 DNA: TGTGCCACCAGCAGAGAGAGGGGACAGATCTCTGGAAACACCATATATTTT; CDR3 protein: CATSRERGQISGNTIYF